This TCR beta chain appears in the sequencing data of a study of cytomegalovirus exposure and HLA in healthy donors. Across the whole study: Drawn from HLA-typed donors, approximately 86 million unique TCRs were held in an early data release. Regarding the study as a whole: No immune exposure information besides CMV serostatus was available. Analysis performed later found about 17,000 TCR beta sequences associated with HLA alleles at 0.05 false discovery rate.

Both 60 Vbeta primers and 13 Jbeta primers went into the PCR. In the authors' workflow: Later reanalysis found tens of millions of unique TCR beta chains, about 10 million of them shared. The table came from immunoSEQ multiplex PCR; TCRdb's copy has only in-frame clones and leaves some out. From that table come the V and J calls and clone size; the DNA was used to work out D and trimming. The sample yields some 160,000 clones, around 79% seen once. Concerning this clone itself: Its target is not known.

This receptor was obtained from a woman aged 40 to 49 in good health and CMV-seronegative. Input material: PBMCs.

DNA of the CDR3: TGTGCCAGCAGCTTTTGGGACGCTCAGCGGGCTCAGCCCCAGCATTTT. It specifies CASSFWDAQRAQPQHF. The V and J genes are TRBV7-9 and TRBJ1-5; tentative D call: TRBD1 (5 bases). Germline assignment: CDR1 SEHNR and CDR2 FQNEAQ (reference sequence). The V gene lost 3 bases and the J gene lost 6 bases, with 18 bases spanning the gap. The CDR3 extends over 16 amino acids.